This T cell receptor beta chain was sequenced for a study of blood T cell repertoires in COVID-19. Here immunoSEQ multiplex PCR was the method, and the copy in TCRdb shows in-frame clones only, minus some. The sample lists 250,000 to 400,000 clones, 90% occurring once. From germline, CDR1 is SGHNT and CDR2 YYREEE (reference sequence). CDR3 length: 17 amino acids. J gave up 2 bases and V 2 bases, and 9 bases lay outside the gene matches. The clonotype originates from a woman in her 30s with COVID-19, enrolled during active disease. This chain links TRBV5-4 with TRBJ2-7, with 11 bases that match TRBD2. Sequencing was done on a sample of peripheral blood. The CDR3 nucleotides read TGTGCCAGCAGCTTTGCCCCCGGGACTAGCGGAGCCTACGAGCAGTACTTC. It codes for CASSFAPGTSGAYEQYF.